These T cell receptor beta chains were read from a single sample in a study of cytomegalovirus exposure and HLA in healthy donors. Clones were read by immunoSEQ multiplex PCR, and TCRdb kept only the in-frame ones, dropping some. The sample has over 150,000 clones; 70% to 90% are singletons. The specimen was PBMCs. Receptors originate from a man aged 30 to 39 in good health and CMV-seropositive. The CDR3 runs from the conserved cysteine through the conserved F or W. The D gene is left open where the match is weak. Rows may omit the clone size; those that give it use once, few, many or a size class.

V: TRBV18
D: NA
size: once
length: 14
J: TRBJ2-1
DNA: TGTGCCAGCTCGTCTTCTGAAGGGGGTAATGAGCAGTTCTTC
CDR3: CASSSSEGGNEQFF

V: TRBV18
D: TRBD1
size: NA
length: 15
J: TRBJ2-3
DNA: TGTGCCAGCTCAGCCGGGACAGGGGGCCCAGATACGCAGTATTTT
CDR3: CASSAGTGGPDTQYF

V: TRBV7-9
D: TRBD2
size: NA
length: 15
J: TRBJ2-1
DNA: TGTGCCAGCAGCCCCGGGACTAGCGGGGGGGCTGGGCAGTTCTTC
CDR3: CASSPGTSGGAGQFF

V: TRBV30
D: TRBD2
size: NA
length: 16
J: TRBJ2-1
DNA: TGTGCCTGGGATTCTCCCGGGACTAGCGGGATCAATGAGCAGTTCTTC
CDR3: CAWDSPGTSGINEQFF

V: TRBV6-1
D: TRBD1
size: NA
length: 15
J: TRBJ1-2
DNA: TGTGCCATGACCCCCGCCGGGACAGGGGAGTACGGCTACACCTTC
CDR3: CAMTPAGTGEYGYTF

V: TRBV6-5
D: NA
size: NA
length: 13
J: TRBJ1-5
DNA: TGTGCCAGCAGCCGGACAGCCAATCAGCCCCAGCATTTT
CDR3: CASSRTANQPQHF

V: TRBV7-8
D: TRBD2
size: NA
length: 18
J: TRBJ2-5
DNA: TGTGCCAGCAGCCCATACCTAGGTGGTAGCGGGAGGGGAGAGACCCAGTACTTC
CDR3: CASSPYLGGSGRGETQYF

V: TRBV5-1
D: TRBD2
size: NA
length: 15
J: TRBJ2-2
DNA: TGCGCCAGCAGCACGGGAGCGGGAGTGACCGGGGAGCTGTTTTTT
CDR3: CASSTGAGVTGELFF

V: TRBV27
D: TRBD2
size: NA
length: 18
J: TRBJ2-2
DNA: TGTGCCAGCAGTTCTATGGGCCTAGCGGCGACCCCCACCGGGGAGCTGTTTTTT
CDR3: CASSSMGLAATPTGELFF

V: TRBV7-2
D: NA
size: NA
length: 15
J: TRBJ1-2
DNA: TGTGCCAGCAGCTTATCGCGGGCCGGTGACTATGGCTACACCTTC
CDR3: CASSLSRAGDYGYTF

V: TRBV7-8
D: NA
size: NA
length: 15
J: TRBJ2-5
DNA: TGTGCCAGCAGCCCCATAGCGGCAAATCAAGAGACCCAGTACTTC
CDR3: CASSPIAANQETQYF

V: TRBV11-3
D: TRBD1
size: NA
length: 14
J: TRBJ2-7
DNA: TGTGCCAGCAGCTCCCCGGACAGGGACTACGAGCAGTACTTC
CDR3: CASSSPDRDYEQYF

V: TRBV9
D: NA
size: once
length: 13
J: TRBJ2-3
DNA: TGTGCCAGCAGCGCCCTTAAACTAGATACGCAGTATTTT
CDR3: CASSALKLDTQYF

V: TRBV18
D: NA
size: NA
length: 13
J: TRBJ2-5
DNA: TGTGCCAGCTCACCACTGGGAGAAGAGACCCAGTACTTC
CDR3: CASSPLGEETQYF

V: TRBV2
D: TRBD2
size: NA
length: 12
J: TRBJ2-5
DNA: TGTGCCAGCAGCGGGACCGGGACTAGCTTATACTTC
CDR3: CASSGTGTSLYF

V: TRBV29-1
D: TRBD1
size: NA
length: 13
J: TRBJ1-1
DNA: TGCAGCGTTGTAACAGGGGTGAACACTGAAGCTTTCTTT
CDR3: CSVVTGVNTEAFF

V: TRBV27
D: TRBD2
size: NA
length: 16
J: TRBJ2-1
DNA: TGTGCCAGCAGTCGAGAACTAGCGGGAGGAAGGAATGAGCAGTTCTTC
CDR3: CASSRELAGGRNEQFF

V: TRBV7-3
D: TRBD1
size: few
length: 13
J: TRBJ1-2
DNA: TGTGCCAGCAGCTCCTCTCCGGGACAGGGCTCAACCTTC
CDR3: CASSSSPGQGSTF

V: TRBV4-3
D: TRBD2
size: many
length: 19
J: TRBJ2-1
DNA: TGCGCCAGCAGCCAAGGGAAAGGACTAGCGGGAGGGGGTGGGAATGAGCAGTTCTTC
CDR3: CASSQGKGLAGGGGNEQFF

V: TRBV7-3
D: TRBD2
size: NA
length: 15
J: TRBJ2-1
DNA: TGTGCCAGCAGCTTAGAAGCGGGAGGAAGCAATGAGCAGTTCTTC
CDR3: CASSLEAGGSNEQFF

V: TRBV29-1
D: NA
size: NA
length: 12
J: TRBJ2-3
DNA: TGCAGCGTTGACAGGGCTGCGGATACGCAGTATTTT
CDR3: CSVDRAADTQYF

V: TRBV4-3
D: NA
size: NA
length: 15
J: TRBJ2-7
DNA: TGCGCCAGCAGCCAAGGTCGGGGGGCGGGATACGAGCAGTACTTC
CDR3: CASSQGRGAGYEQYF

V: TRBV11-3
D: TRBD2
size: NA
length: 16
J: TRBJ2-1
DNA: TGTGCCAGCAGCTTCCAACTAGCGGGAGTGTTCAATGAGCAGTTCTTC
CDR3: CASSFQLAGVFNEQFF

V: TRBV11-2
D: NA
size: NA
length: 12
J: TRBJ2-3
DNA: TGTGCCAGCAGCTTAGTCAGAGATACGCAGTATTTT
CDR3: CASSLVRDTQYF

V: TRBV14
D: TRBD1
size: NA
length: 18
J: TRBJ2-3
DNA: TGTGCCAGCAGCCAAGATATGCGCGGGACAGGTCCCGGAGATACGCAGTATTTT
CDR3: CASSQDMRGTGPGDTQYF

V: TRBV6-1
D: NA
size: NA
length: 12
J: TRBJ2-3
DNA: TGTGCCAGCAGTGGTAGGGGAGATACGCAGTATTTT
CDR3: CASSGRGDTQYF

V: TRBV19
D: NA
size: NA
length: 15
J: TRBJ2-2
DNA: TGTGCCAGTAGTAAATCGACTTCCAACACCGGGGAGCTGTTTTTT
CDR3: CASSKSTSNTGELFF

V: TRBV7-3
D: NA
size: NA
length: 16
J: TRBJ2-1
DNA: TGTGCCAGCAGCTTACAGGGAGGTCCTAACTACAATGAGCAGTTCTTC
CDR3: CASSLQGGPNYNEQFF

V: TRBV9
D: NA
size: NA
length: 14
J: TRBJ2-3
DNA: TGTGCCAGCAGCGTAGACAGGGAGGGAGATACGCAGTATTTT
CDR3: CASSVDREGDTQYF

V: TRBV14
D: NA
size: once
length: 15
J: TRBJ2-5
DNA: TGTGCCAGCAGCCAAGAGCAGGGGATTGGGGAGACCCAGTACTTC
CDR3: CASSQEQGIGETQYF

V: TRBV6-5
D: TRBD1
size: NA
length: 15
J: TRBJ2-2
DNA: TGTGCCAGCAGGAGTCAGGGGGTTGACACCGGGGAGCTGTTTTTT
CDR3: CASRSQGVDTGELFF

V: TRBV6-1
D: NA
size: NA
length: 16
J: TRBJ1-1
DNA: TGTGCCAGCAGTGGGGTCCTCCGGGTTTCGAACACTGAAGCTTTCTTT
CDR3: CASSGVLRVSNTEAFF

V: TRBV19
D: TRBD1
size: once
length: 16
J: TRBJ2-1
DNA: TGTGCCAGTAGCCGTGGACAGGGAGTACGAGGGCATGAGCAGTTCTTC
CDR3: CASSRGQGVRGHEQFF

V: TRBV2
D: TRBD1
size: NA
length: 13
J: TRBJ1-2
DNA: TGTGCCAGCAGCGCTCCAGGGGGCGCGGGCTACACCTTC
CDR3: CASSAPGGAGYTF

V: TRBV11-2
D: NA
size: NA
length: 15
J: TRBJ1-4
DNA: TGTGCCAGCAGCCCAGGGGACGATCGAAATGAAAAACTGTTTTTT
CDR3: CASSPGDDRNEKLFF

V: TRBV18
D: TRBD1
size: NA
length: 17
J: TRBJ2-4
DNA: TGTGCCAGCTCACCGACCGCAGGGGGCGAAATTGAAAACATTCAGTACTTC
CDR3: CASSPTAGGEIENIQYF

V: TRBV5-1
D: TRBD1
size: NA
length: 16
J: TRBJ2-3
DNA: TGCGCCAGCAGCTTACAGGGGGGTTCGAGCACAGATACGCAGTATTTT
CDR3: CASSLQGGSSTDTQYF

V: TRBV27
D: NA
size: NA
length: 14
J: TRBJ2-7
DNA: TGTGCCAGCAGTCTACTAGGGAGGCGGGACGAGCAGTACTTC
CDR3: CASSLLGRRDEQYF

V: TRBV6-5
D: TRBD1
size: once
length: 16
J: TRBJ1-5
DNA: TGTGCCAGCAGTTACTTCCAGACAGGGGGGGCTCAGCCCCAGCATTTT
CDR3: CASSYFQTGGAQPQHF

V: TRBV6-5
D: TRBD1
size: NA
length: 12
J: TRBJ2-5
DNA: TGTGCCAGCAGTTCTCAGGGGGCGACCCAGTACTTC
CDR3: CASSSQGATQYF

V: TRBV11-2
D: NA
size: once
length: 17
J: TRBJ2-7
DNA: TGTGCCAGCAGCTTAGACCCCCTGGCATTCAGCTCCTACGAGCAGTACTTC
CDR3: CASSLDPLAFSSYEQYF

V: TRBV5-4
D: TRBD1
size: NA
length: 15
J: TRBJ1-2
DNA: TGTGCCAGCAGCTTTGACAGGGGGCGCACGAAAGGCTACACCTTC
CDR3: CASSFDRGRTKGYTF

V: TRBV6-1
D: TRBD2
size: NA
length: 14
J: TRBJ2-3
DNA: TGTGCCAGCAGTGAGCGGGAGAGCACAGATACGCAGTATTTT
CDR3: CASSERESTDTQYF

V: TRBV18
D: NA
size: NA
length: 15
J: TRBJ2-1
DNA: TGTGCCAGCTCACCGGCCCCAAGCTCCTACAATGAGCAGTTCTTC
CDR3: CASSPAPSSYNEQFF

V: TRBV5-8
D: TRBD2
size: NA
length: 15
J: TRBJ2-7
DNA: TGTGCCAGCAGCTTGCAGCGGGGGAGCTTCTACGAGCAGTACTTC
CDR3: CASSLQRGSFYEQYF

V: TRBV5-8
D: NA
size: NA
length: 15
J: TRBJ1-5
DNA: TGTGCCAGCAGCTTTGGAGGTTGGGACAATCAGCCCCAGCATTTT
CDR3: CASSFGGWDNQPQHF

V: TRBV5-5
D: TRBD2
size: NA
length: 13
J: TRBJ2-5
DNA: TGTGCCAGCAGCTTCGGACTAGCGGAGACCCAGTACTTC
CDR3: CASSFGLAETQYF

V: TRBV4-2
D: NA
size: NA
length: 18
J: TRBJ1-3
DNA: TGTGCCAGCAGCCAAGATCCTAGGCGGCCTATCTCTGGAAACACCATATATTTT
CDR3: CASSQDPRRPISGNTIYF

V: TRBV5-1
D: NA
size: NA
length: 14
J: TRBJ2-7
DNA: TGCGCCAGCAGCTTTACTTCTGGGAGATACGAGCAGTACTTC
CDR3: CASSFTSGRYEQYF

V: TRBV5-5
D: TRBD2
size: NA
length: 15
J: TRBJ2-3
DNA: TGTGCCAGCAGCACCACTCTAGCGGGAGTTGATACGCAGTATTTT
CDR3: CASSTTLAGVDTQYF

V: TRBV6-1
D: NA
size: NA
length: 16
J: TRBJ2-1
DNA: TGTGCCAGCAGTGATCGCGGACTCGCGGCGGGTAGTGAGCAGTTCTTC
CDR3: CASSDRGLAAGSEQFF

V: TRBV7-3
D: TRBD2
size: NA
length: 15
J: TRBJ2-1
DNA: TGTGCCAGCAGCTTGGCGGGAGAGGCGTACAATGAGCAGTTCTTC
CDR3: CASSLAGEAYNEQFF